This T cell receptor beta chain stems from a study of blood T cells in healthy people across ages. The study's findings and limits: Because donor CMV status was unknown, expanded clonotype changes were possibly confounded.

The people who gave samples were healthy Caucasians from Russia, aged roughly 6 to 90. Combining a sample-barcoded 5' primer with a J-beta primer mix, a second PCR ran for about 7 to 11 cycles. A template-switch adaptor that had 12 random nucleotides put a tag on each cDNA molecule. Using its own MiXCR run on the 5' RACE reads, TCRdb lists one record per CDR3 protein. The sample consists of roughly 830,000 distinct CDR3 sequences, around 68% of them appearing once. CDR1 SEHNR and CDR2 FQNEAQ come from the germline V gene (reference sequence). This CDR3 has 15 residues. Trimming cost V 3 bases and J 4 bases, with 13 bases left between them. This clonotype was found once. Its specificity is unknown.

The clonotype was recovered from a man aged 30-40 years in good health. The genes are TRBV7-9 and TRBJ2-1; D perhaps matches TRBD1 (6 bases). The sample was blood. CDR3 nucleotides: TGTGCCAGCAGCTTGTCCCGGGACACATACAATGAGCAGTTCTTC. Its protein product is CASSLSRDTYNEQFF.